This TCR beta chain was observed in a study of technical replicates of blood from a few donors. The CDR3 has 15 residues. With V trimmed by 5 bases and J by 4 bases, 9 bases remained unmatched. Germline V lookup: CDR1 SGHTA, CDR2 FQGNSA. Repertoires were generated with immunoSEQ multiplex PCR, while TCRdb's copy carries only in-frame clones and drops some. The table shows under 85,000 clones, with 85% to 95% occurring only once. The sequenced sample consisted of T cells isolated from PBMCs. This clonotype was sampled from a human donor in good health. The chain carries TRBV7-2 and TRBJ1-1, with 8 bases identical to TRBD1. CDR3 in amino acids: CASSRDIRGLTEAFF. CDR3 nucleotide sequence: TGTGCCAGCAGCCGCGATATCAGGGGGCTCACTGAAGCTTTCTTT.